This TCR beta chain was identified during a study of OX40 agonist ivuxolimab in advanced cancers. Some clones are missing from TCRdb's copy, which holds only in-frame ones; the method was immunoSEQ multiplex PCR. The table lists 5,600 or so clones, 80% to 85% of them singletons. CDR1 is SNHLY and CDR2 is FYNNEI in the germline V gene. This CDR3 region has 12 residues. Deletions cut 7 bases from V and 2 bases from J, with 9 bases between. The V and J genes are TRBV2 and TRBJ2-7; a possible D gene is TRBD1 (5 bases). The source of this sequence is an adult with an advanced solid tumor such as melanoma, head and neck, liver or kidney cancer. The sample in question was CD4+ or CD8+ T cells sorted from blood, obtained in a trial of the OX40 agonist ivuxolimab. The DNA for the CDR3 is TGTGCCAGCAAGGCAGGGACCTACGAGCAGTACTTC. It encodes CASKAGTYEQYF.